Detailed here is one T cell receptor beta chain. A few counts support this clonotype. Its specific antigen is unknown. The record has no base qualities; no much larger clone is one base away. Using 3' ligation of a UMI-containing oligonucleotide to TCR cDNA, the study laid out a robust and sensitive protocol to amplify, sequence and analyze TCRs. For whole blood analysis, roughly 2.5 ml of peripheral blood was drawn from adult healthy volunteers into Tempus tubes, and RNA was extracted according to the manufacturer's instructions. Total RNA, without cell sorting, was DNase treated with RQ1 DNase before reverse transcription, targeting 1 to 1000 ng input. Skin biopsy and whole blood libraries were made to test pipeline robustness in samples where T cells form a minority population. The data are from a study of naive and memory T cell subsets (dated by TCRdb to about 2017). At the level of the whole study: According to the figure summarizing the samples, there were about 10 blood donors, 7 tuberculin skin test biopsies and 3 saline control biopsies. PCR2 was typically a SYBR Green qPCR stopped at a set threshold; low-input samples could instead use end-point PCR (approximately 6 cycles). On the study overall, not on this receptor specifically: The potential sensitivity of the RNA-based method to TCR transcript changes with T cell activation and differentiation was acknowledged.

CDR1 LNHNV and CDR2 YYDKDF were looked up in the germline V gene (reference sequence). V loses 3 bases, J loses 8 bases, and the germline ends lie 13 bases apart. Measured from the cysteine to the phenylalanine, the CDR3 is 13 residues long. Only CDR3 DNA is held: 39 bases, read in frame from base 1. The library was produced with 5' RACE. The ligated cDNA was amplified in four rounds of PCR with nested alpha and beta constant region primers together with the SP2 primer. TCR RNA was reverse transcribed with SuperScript IV using alpha and beta constant region primers for the blood and skin samples. T4 RNA ligase 1 was used to ligate an oligonucleotide containing the Illumina SP2 primer and a UMI to the 3' end of the cDNA. To prevent hairpin formation, the 12-nucleotide UMI was made up of two random hexamers with an eight-base spacer between them. From the second PCR onward, the TCR alpha and beta chain libraries were handled separately, and dual indexing was used for multiplexing. After pooling, the indexed libraries were analyzed by capillary electrophoresis and sequenced on either an Illumina MiSeq or NextSeq. Libraries were spiked with PhiX DNA at roughly 5-7.5% so that base diversity was increased and cluster recognition was improved. The original methods were these. Demultiplexor pulled UMIs out of read 2, joined the UMIs with the TCR sequence from read 1, and separated reads according to sample indices. V and J genes and V-J junctions were identified by Decombinator, which gave every TCR a five-part identifier that included V and J deletions. Collapsinator used UMIs to correct sequencing errors and PCR amplification heterogeneity, producing a UMI-based abundance for each TCR. CDR3Translator turned identifiers into nucleotide sequence, translated the nucleotide sequence into amino acids, and pulled out CDR3 regions based on terminal motifs. Error-corrected alpha and beta TCR counts from blood and skin were compared after normalization to input RNA amount. TCRdb redid the processing of the public reads, applying fastp at Q25 and MiXCR, and retained in-frame beta chains. One record per CDR3 amino acid sequence lists the most common genes and DNA. The V and J calls and clone size come from TCRdb's table, not from the authors' own analysis. The sample table holds tens of thousands of distinct CDR3 sequences, of which around 4.7% were seen once. The ten biggest clones cover 0.7% to 0.9% of the sample.

The sequence came from a female donor in good health. The sequence links TRBV15 to TRBJ1-2; TRBD1 is perhaps the D gene, given 6 matching bases. The DNA is TGTGCCACCAGCAGTGGACAGACAAGGGGCTACACCTTC. This sequence encodes CATSSGQTRGYTF.